The TCR beta chain described here comes from a study of CD8+ T cells in alopecia areata. General study points: A great number of expanded lesional clones endured in scalp and blood during tofacitinib.

Described treatment: oral pan-JAK inhibitor, 5-10 mg twice daily. Comment on this clone: Antigen specificity is unknown.

Following RNA extraction, reverse transcription yielded cDNA that acted as the sequencing template. Repertoires were generated with immunoSEQ multiplex PCR, while TCRdb's copy carries only in-frame clones and drops some. The sample has about 76,000 clones, around two thirds seen once. The CDR3 is made up of 14 amino acids. CDR1 and CDR2 from the germline V gene are SQVTM and ANQGSEA. The V and J ends lost 5 bases and 0 bases respectively, with 14 bases between them. This chain links TRBV29-1 with TRBJ2-7; D is unresolved. Sample: CD8+ T cells sorted from blood, taken at week 24, from a patient treated with tofacitinib. This clonotype was sampled from a human donor with alopecia areata. The CDR3 DNA follows: TGCAGCGTTTTGACAATTCTCCCCTCCTACGAGCAGTACTTC. Translated: CSVLTILPSYEQYF.